This T cell receptor beta chain was sequenced for a study of T-cell memory formation after mild COVID-19. Trimming stripped 2 bases from V and 9 bases from J, with 9 bases between. This CDR3 contains 13 residues. Germline V gene lookup returns CDR1 SGHDT and CDR2 YYEEEE. Using its own MiXCR run on the 5' RACE reads, TCRdb lists one record per CDR3 protein. Of about 130,000 distinct CDR3 sequences listed, about a sixth are singletons. The chain recombines TRBV5-6 with TRBJ1-6; D remains unclear. This TCR came from a man between 18 and 29 years old who had mild COVID-19 (a few samples of this study predate the infection). Cell type and time point are not known. Material for sequencing was PBMCs or a T cell subset sorted from them (not recorded which). CDR3 sequence (DNA): TGTGCCAGCAGCTTACAGCTGGGTTCACCCCTCCACTTT. This encodes CASSLQLGSPLHF.